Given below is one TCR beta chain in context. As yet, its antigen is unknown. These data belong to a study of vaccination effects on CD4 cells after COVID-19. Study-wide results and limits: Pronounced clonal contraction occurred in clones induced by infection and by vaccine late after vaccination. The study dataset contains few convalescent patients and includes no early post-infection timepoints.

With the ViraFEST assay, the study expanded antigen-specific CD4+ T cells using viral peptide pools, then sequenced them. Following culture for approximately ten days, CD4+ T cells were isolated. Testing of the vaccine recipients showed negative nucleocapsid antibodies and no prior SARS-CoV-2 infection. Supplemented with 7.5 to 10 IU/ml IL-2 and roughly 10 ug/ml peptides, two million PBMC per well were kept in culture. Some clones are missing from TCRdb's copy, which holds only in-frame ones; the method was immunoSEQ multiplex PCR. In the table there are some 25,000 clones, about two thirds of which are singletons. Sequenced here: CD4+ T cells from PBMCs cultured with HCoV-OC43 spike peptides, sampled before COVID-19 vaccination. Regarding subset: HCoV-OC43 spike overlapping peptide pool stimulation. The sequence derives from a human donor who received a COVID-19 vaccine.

The DNA for the CDR3 is TGTGCCAGCAGCTTAGTTGGGGCCAGCTCCTACAATGAGCAGTTCTTC. Translation gives CASSLVGASSYNEQFF. This rearrangement joins TRBV11-2 to TRBJ2-1; D possibly corresponds to TRBD1 (5 bases). CDR1 SGHAT and CDR2 FQNNGV come from the germline V gene. V was pared by 1 base and J by 0 bases, with 10 bases between. The CDR3 loop spans 16 amino acids.